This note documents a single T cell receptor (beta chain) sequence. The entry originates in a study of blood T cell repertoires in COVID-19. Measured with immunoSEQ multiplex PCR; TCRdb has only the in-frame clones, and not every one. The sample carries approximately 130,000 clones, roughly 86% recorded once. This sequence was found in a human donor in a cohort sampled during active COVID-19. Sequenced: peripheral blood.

CDR3 nucleotides: TGTGCCAGCAGCCAAACGGGGAGCGGGGGGGCTGAAGATACGCAGTATTTT. Its translation: CASSQTGSGGAEDTQYF. The genes are TRBV4-2 and TRBJ2-3, with 10 bases fitting TRBD2. CDR3 length: 17 residues. V was clipped by 2 bases and J by 5 bases; unmatched bases: 10. The germline gives CDR1 LGHNA, CDR2 YNFKEQ.